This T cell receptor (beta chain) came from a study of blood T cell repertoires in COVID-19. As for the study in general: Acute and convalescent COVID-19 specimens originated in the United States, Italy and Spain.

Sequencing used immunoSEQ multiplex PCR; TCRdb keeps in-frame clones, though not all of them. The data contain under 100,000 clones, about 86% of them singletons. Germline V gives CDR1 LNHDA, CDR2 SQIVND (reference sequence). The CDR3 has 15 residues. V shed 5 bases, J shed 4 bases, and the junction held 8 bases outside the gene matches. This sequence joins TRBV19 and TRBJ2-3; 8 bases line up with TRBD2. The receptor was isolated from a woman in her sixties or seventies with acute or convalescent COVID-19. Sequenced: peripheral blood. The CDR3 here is CASSGLSGIPDTQYF. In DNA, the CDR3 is TGTGCCAGTAGTGGGCTTAGCGGGATACCAGATACGCAGTATTTT.